These T cell receptor beta chains were read from a single sample in a study of blood T cell repertoires in COVID-19. Clones were sequenced by immunoSEQ multiplex PCR, and TCRdb holds only the in-frame ones, with some missing. The sample holds under 400,000 clones, approximately 86% seen once. The specimen was PBMCs or T cells enriched from blood (not recorded which). These receptor sequences come from a woman aged 40-49 years with acute COVID-19. Each CDR3 is given with its conserved first and last residue. D genes are given only for firm matches. The listing skips clone size in some rows; elsewhere it reads once, few, many or a size class.

V: TRBV5-4
size: .
D: .
J: TRBJ1-2
CDR3: CASSLTGPINGYTF
DNA: TGTGCCAGCAGCTTGACAGGGCCAATTAATGGCTACACCTTC

V: TRBV5-4
size: .
D: .
J: TRBJ2-3
CDR3: CASSFGGHTTDTQYF
DNA: TGTGCCAGCAGCTTTGGGGGACATACCACAGATACGCAGTATTTT

V: TRBV28
size: .
D: .
J: TRBJ1-2
CDR3: CASSLNINYGYTF
DNA: TGTGCCAGCAGTTTGAACATTAACTATGGCTACACCTTC

V: TRBV20-1
size: few
D: .
J: TRBJ1-1
CDR3: CSAARTAEAFF
DNA: TGCAGTGCTGCCAGGACAGCTGAAGCTTTCTTT

V: TRBV11-2
size: .
D: TRBD1
J: TRBJ1-5
CDR3: CASSRGQGDNQPQHF
DNA: TGTGCCAGCAGCCGAGGACAGGGGGACAATCAGCCCCAGCATTTT

V: TRBV6-5
size: .
D: .
J: TRBJ2-2
CDR3: CASQMGQRNTGELFF
DNA: TGTGCCAGCCAGATGGGACAAAGAAACACCGGGGAGCTGTTTTTT

V: TRBV5-5
size: few
D: .
J: TRBJ1-5
CDR3: CASSPEDSSNQPQHF
DNA: TGTGCCAGCAGCCCCGAAGACAGTTCCAATCAGCCCCAGCATTTT

V: TRBV4-2
size: .
D: .
J: TRBJ2-7
CDR3: CASSQGLGGKGDEQYF
DNA: TGTGCCAGCAGCCAAGGGCTTGGGGGGAAAGGTGACGAGCAGTACTTC

V: TRBV19
size: .
D: .
J: TRBJ1-5
CDR3: CASSIVAGPSNQPQHF
DNA: TGTGCCAGTAGTATAGTGGCGGGACCGAGCAATCAGCCCCAGCATTTT

V: TRBV6-1
size: .
D: .
J: TRBJ2-5
CDR3: CASSEVDNQETQYF
DNA: TGTGCCAGCAGTGAGGTGGACAACCAAGAGACCCAGTACTTC

V: TRBV7-6
size: .
D: TRBD2
J: TRBJ2-1
CDR3: CASSLLLSGVHNEQFF
DNA: TGTGCCAGCAGCTTACTACTTAGCGGGGTTCACAATGAGCAGTTCTTC

V: TRBV7-8
size: once
D: TRBD1
J: TRBJ1-2
CDR3: CASSQGLRQGRGYTF
DNA: TGTGCCAGCAGCCAAGGACTAAGACAGGGCCGTGGCTACACCTTC

V: TRBV27
size: .
D: TRBD1
J: TRBJ1-1
CDR3: CASSLSRGYTEAFF
DNA: TGTGCCAGCAGTTTGTCCAGGGGGTACACTGAAGCTTTCTTT

V: TRBV12-3/TRBV12-4
size: .
D: .
J: TRBJ1-5
CDR3: CASSSGQPQHF
DNA: TGTGCCAGCAGCTCAGGTCAGCCCCAGCATTTT

V: TRBV9
size: .
D: .
J: TRBJ1-6
CDR3: CASSVGVSGNNSPLHF
DNA: TGTGCCAGCAGCGTAGGGGTTTCGGGGAATAATTCACCCCTCCACTTT

V: TRBV29-1
size: .
D: .
J: TRBJ2-4
CDR3: CSVMRQGQNIQYF
DNA: TGCAGCGTCATGCGGCAGGGGCAAAACATTCAGTACTTC

V: TRBV7-3
size: .
D: TRBD2
J: TRBJ2-1
CDR3: CASSLRREGFF
DNA: TGTGCCAGCAGCTTAAGGCGGGAGGGGTTCTTC

V: TRBV6-2/TRBV6-3
size: .
D: TRBD2
J: TRBJ2-7
CDR3: CASSYSPRDYSYEQYF
DNA: TGTGCCAGCAGTTACAGCCCCCGGGACTACTCCTACGAGCAGTACTTC

V: TRBV5-4
size: .
D: TRBD2
J: TRBJ2-7
CDR3: CASSLLGGGNSYEQYF
DNA: TGTGCCAGCAGCCTGCTGGGGGGGGGAAACTCCTACGAGCAGTACTTC

V: TRBV9
size: .
D: .
J: TRBJ1-5
CDR3: CASSVSGQTNQPQHF
DNA: TGTGCCAGCAGCGTGAGCGGACAGACTAATCAGCCCCAGCATTTT

V: TRBV20-1
size: once
D: .
J: TRBJ2-4
CDR3: CSASTRDIQYF
DNA: TGCAGTGCTAGTACCAGGGACATTCAGTACTTC

V: TRBV29-1
size: .
D: .
J: TRBJ2-1
CDR3: CSVESGGITYNEQFF
DNA: TGCAGCGTTGAGAGTGGGGGGATCACCTACAATGAGCAGTTCTTC

V: TRBV9
size: .
D: TRBD2
J: TRBJ2-3
CDR3: CASSPQAGTSGTDTQYF
DNA: TGTGCCAGCAGCCCCCAAGCCGGGACTAGCGGCACAGATACGCAGTATTTT

V: TRBV6-5
size: .
D: .
J: TRBJ1-5
CDR3: CASSRLTDVGRPQHF
DNA: TGTGCCAGCAGCCGTCTGACAGATGTCGGTCGGCCCCAGCATTTT

V: TRBV15
size: .
D: .
J: TRBJ1-3
CDR3: CATSRDRGRGGNTIYF
DNA: TGTGCCACCAGCAGAGATCGCGGCAGGGGAGGAAACACCATATATTTT

V: TRBV18
size: .
D: TRBD2
J: TRBJ2-7
CDR3: CASSLGLAGVLEQYF
DNA: TGTGCCAGCTCACTGGGACTAGCGGGAGTGCTAGAGCAGTACTTC

V: TRBV6-2/TRBV6-3
size: .
D: TRBD2
J: TRBJ2-1
CDR3: CASSLPRGRENNEQFF
DNA: TGTGCCAGCAGTCTCCCCCGCGGGAGGGAAAACAATGAGCAGTTCTTC

V: TRBV4-3
size: .
D: TRBD1
J: TRBJ1-6
CDR3: CASSQGTGLNSPLHF
DNA: TGCGCCAGCAGCCAAGGGACAGGTCTTAATTCACCCCTCCACTTT

V: TRBV10-3
size: .
D: TRBD1
J: TRBJ1-2
CDR3: CAISDPNDPRDRELGYTF
DNA: TGTGCCATCAGTGACCCGAACGACCCCCGGGACAGGGAGCTTGGCTACACCTTC

V: TRBV5-4
size: .
D: TRBD1
J: TRBJ2-7
CDR3: CASSPGTAKSYEQYF
DNA: TGTGCCAGCAGCCCCGGGACAGCAAAATCCTACGAGCAGTACTTC

V: TRBV20-1
size: .
D: TRBD1
J: TRBJ1-1
CDR3: CSASGTGAFF
DNA: TGCAGTGCTTCCGGGACAGGGGCTTTCTTT

V: TRBV5-1
size: .
D: .
J: TRBJ1-1
CDR3: CASSFRGNTEAFF
DNA: TGCGCCAGCAGCTTCCGGGGTAACACTGAAGCTTTCTTT

V: TRBV7-9
size: .
D: .
J: TRBJ2-4
CDR3: CASSLVSGINKNIQYF
DNA: TGTGCCAGCAGCTTAGTGTCGGGAATTAACAAAAACATTCAGTACTTC

V: TRBV29-1
size: .
D: .
J: TRBJ1-1
CDR3: CSVGQKNTEAFF
DNA: TGCAGCGTTGGGCAGAAGAACACTGAAGCTTTCTTT

V: TRBV5-4
size: .
D: .
J: TRBJ2-7
CDR3: CASSLGRGASYEQYF
DNA: TGTGCCAGCAGCTTGGGCAGGGGGGCCTCCTACGAGCAGTACTTC

V: TRBV6-5
size: .
D: .
J: TRBJ1-4
CDR3: CASSYSIRGEKLFF
DNA: TGTGCCAGCAGTTACTCGATCAGGGGCGAAAAACTGTTTTTT

V: TRBV3-1/TRBV3-2
size: .
D: .
J: TRBJ1-2
CDR3: CASSQVDSYGYTF
DNA: TGTGCCAGCAGCCAAGTCGACAGCTATGGCTACACCTTC

V: TRBV25-1
size: .
D: .
J: TRBJ2-1
CDR3: CASRISGSYNEQFF
DNA: TGTGCCAGCAGGATTAGCGGATCCTACAATGAGCAGTTCTTC

V: TRBV7-2
size: .
D: TRBD1
J: TRBJ1-5
CDR3: CASSFGTARQPQHF
DNA: TGTGCCAGCAGCTTCGGGACAGCGAGACAGCCCCAGCATTTT

V: TRBV20-1
size: .
D: .
J: TRBJ1-5
CDR3: CSAGGGVSNQPQHF
DNA: TGCAGTGCTGGTGGCGGGGTCAGCAATCAGCCCCAGCATTTT

V: TRBV3-1/TRBV3-2
size: .
D: .
J: TRBJ1-5
CDR3: CASSQQGLGQPQHF
DNA: TGTGCCAGCAGCCAACAGGGCTTAGGTCAGCCCCAGCATTTT

V: TRBV24-1
size: .
D: TRBD2
J: TRBJ2-7
CDR3: CATSLLAGEEQYF
DNA: TGTGCCACCAGTCTTCTAGCGGGAGAGGAGCAGTACTTC

V: TRBV6-2/TRBV6-3
size: few
D: .
J: TRBJ1-6
CDR3: CASSYSIVSYNSPLHF
DNA: TGTGCCAGCAGTTACTCGATAGTATCCTATAATTCACCCCTCCACTTT

V: TRBV3-1/TRBV3-2
size: .
D: TRBD1
J: TRBJ1-2
CDR3: CASSQSQGAHVNYTF
DNA: TGTGCCAGCAGCCAATCACAGGGGGCGCATGTAAACTACACCTTC

V: TRBV5-1
size: once
D: .
J: TRBJ2-1
CDR3: CASSLSGGSSYNEQFF
DNA: TGCGCCAGCAGCTTGTCGGGGGGCAGCTCCTACAATGAGCAGTTCTTC

V: TRBV18
size: .
D: .
J: TRBJ1-1
CDR3: CASSLGLLDTEAFF
DNA: TGTGCCAGCTCCCTCGGACTTTTGGACACTGAAGCTTTCTTT

V: TRBV5-4
size: .
D: TRBD2
J: TRBJ2-1
CDR3: CASSTGLAGVYNEQFF
DNA: TGTGCCAGCAGCACCGGACTAGCGGGAGTCTACAATGAGCAGTTCTTC

V: TRBV3-1/TRBV3-2
size: once
D: TRBD1
J: TRBJ2-4
CDR3: CASSQGGQRVGF
DNA: TGTGCCAGCAGCCAAGGGGGACAGAGAGTAGGCTTC

V: TRBV27
size: .
D: TRBD1
J: TRBJ1-6
CDR3: CASSLWSGQGTAHNSPLHF
DNA: TGTGCCAGCAGTTTATGGTCGGGACAGGGAACGGCGCATAATTCACCCCTCCACTTT

V: TRBV6-5
size: .
D: TRBD1
J: TRBJ2-5
CDR3: CASRQGQETQYF
DNA: TGTGCCAGCAGACAGGGGCAAGAGACCCAGTACTTC

V: TRBV15
size: .
D: .
J: TRBJ1-1
CDR3: CATSILRGEAFF
DNA: TGTGCCACCAGCATCTTGCGGGGGGAAGCTTTCTTT

V: TRBV9
size: .
D: .
J: TRBJ2-1
CDR3: CASSVKAGGEYNEQFF
DNA: TGTGCCAGCAGCGTAAAGGCCGGGGGAGAATACAATGAGCAGTTCTTC

V: TRBV19
size: once
D: .
J: TRBJ2-1
CDR3: CASSRTTYNEQFF
DNA: TGTGCCAGTAGTAGGACAACCTACAATGAGCAGTTCTTC